Listed below are T cell receptor beta chains from one sample, sequenced in a study of shared clonotypes between healthy human individuals. Sequencing used immunoSEQ multiplex PCR; TCRdb keeps in-frame clones, though not all of them. The repertoire holds under 2,000,000 clones, with approximately 94% as singletons. The sample comprised naive CD8+ T cells sorted from blood. All receptors derive from a young man in good health. Each CDR3 is given with its conserved first and last residue. D genes are given only for firm matches. The size entry is marked missing in some rows and otherwise reads once, few, many or a size class.

V: TRBV4-1
D: .
size: .
length: 13
J: TRBJ2-1
DNA: TGCGCCAGCAGCCAAGATCTTGAAGATGAGCAGTTCTTC
CDR3: CASSQDLEDEQFF

V: TRBV27
D: .
size: .
length: 13
J: TRBJ2-2
DNA: TGTGCCAGCAGTTTTTTGGGGGCCGGGGAGCTGTTTTTT
CDR3: CASSFLGAGELFF

V: TRBV27
D: .
size: .
length: 14
J: TRBJ2-5
DNA: TGTGCCAGCAGCCCCCTGGGACCCGAGGAGACCCAGTACTTC
CDR3: CASSPLGPEETQYF

V: TRBV20-1
D: .
size: .
length: 11
J: TRBJ1-1
DNA: TGCAGTGCTCGAGAGGTTACTGAAGCTTTCTTT
CDR3: CSAREVTEAFF

V: TRBV6-1
D: .
size: .
length: 13
J: TRBJ2-7
DNA: TGTGCCAGCAGTGCTCGGGGGCCCTACGAGCAGTACTTC
CDR3: CASSARGPYEQYF

V: TRBV7-9
D: TRBD1
size: .
length: 16
J: TRBJ1-2
DNA: TGTGCCAGCAGCTTAGGGAGACAGGGGGCGCGACATGGCTACACCTTC
CDR3: CASSLGRQGARHGYTF

V: TRBV7-7
D: TRBD1
size: .
length: 13
J: TRBJ2-7
DNA: TGTGCTAGCAGCTTCCAACAGGGGTACGAGCAGTACTTC
CDR3: CASSFQQGYEQYF

V: TRBV4-3
D: .
size: .
length: 15
J: TRBJ2-6
DNA: TGCGCCAGCAGCCAAGATGGGGCTGGGGCCAACGTCCTGACTTTC
CDR3: CASSQDGAGANVLTF

V: TRBV11-2
D: .
size: .
length: 16
J: TRBJ2-1
DNA: TGTGCCAGCAGCTCAGTCCGGGACGCCGGGAAAAGTGAGCAGTTCTTC
CDR3: CASSSVRDAGKSEQFF

V: TRBV7-6
D: .
size: .
length: 16
J: TRBJ2-7
DNA: TGTGCCAGCAGCCCCTCAGGGGGGGAGGGCCCGATCGAGCAGTACTTC
CDR3: CASSPSGGEGPIEQYF

V: TRBV7-9
D: .
size: once
length: 12
J: TRBJ2-7
DNA: TGTGCCAGCAGCCGGGACTGGTACGAGCAGTACTTC
CDR3: CASSRDWYEQYF

V: TRBV19
D: TRBD1
size: .
length: 16
J: TRBJ1-1
DNA: TGTGCCAGTATTGTGGGACAGGGTTTAGGGACCACTGAAGCTTTCTTT
CDR3: CASIVGQGLGTTEAFF

V: TRBV6-6
D: .
size: .
length: 11
J: TRBJ2-7
DNA: TGTGCCAGCTTGGGACACTACGAGCAGTACTTC
CDR3: CASLGHYEQYF

V: TRBV4-1
D: .
size: .
length: 14
J: TRBJ2-7
DNA: TGCGCCAGCAGCCAAATTGGGGGCCCCTACGAGCAGTACTTC
CDR3: CASSQIGGPYEQYF

V: TRBV10-3
D: .
size: .
length: 16
J: TRBJ2-7
DNA: TGTGCCATCAGTGAGGTAGGGCAGGGGAAAATCTACGAGCAGTACTTC
CDR3: CAISEVGQGKIYEQYF

V: TRBV7-9
D: TRBD1
size: .
length: 16
J: TRBJ1-4
DNA: TGTGCCAGCAGCGCCACAGGGGGCGCGGGGCCTGAAAAACTGTTTTTT
CDR3: CASSATGGAGPEKLFF

V: TRBV4-1
D: .
size: .
length: 15
J: TRBJ2-1
DNA: TGCGCCAGCAGCCAAGATGGTGGCTCCTACAATGAGCAGTTCTTC
CDR3: CASSQDGGSYNEQFF

V: TRBV13
D: TRBD1
size: .
length: 17
J: TRBJ2-2
DNA: TGTGCCAGCAGCCCCGGACAAGGGGGCGAAAACACCGGGGAGCTGTTTTTT
CDR3: CASSPGQGGENTGELFF

V: TRBV11-2
D: .
size: .
length: 16
J: TRBJ2-5
DNA: TGTGCCAGCAGCTCCCTTTGGTCGGCTAAGGGAGAGACCCAGTACTTC
CDR3: CASSSLWSAKGETQYF

V: TRBV7-9
D: .
size: .
length: 15
J: TRBJ2-7
DNA: TGTGCCAGCAGCTCCCCTGTAGGGACCTCCTACGAGCAGTACTTC
CDR3: CASSSPVGTSYEQYF

V: TRBV7-9
D: TRBD1
size: .
length: 15
J: TRBJ1-6
DNA: TGTGCCAGCAGCGATAAGGGACAGGTTAATTCACCCCTCCACTTT
CDR3: CASSDKGQVNSPLHF

V: TRBV4-1
D: .
size: .
length: 15
J: TRBJ2-3
DNA: TGCGCCAGCAGCCAAGGGCCAGCCTCCACAGATACGCAGTATTTT
CDR3: CASSQGPASTDTQYF

V: TRBV5-1
D: .
size: .
length: 15
J: TRBJ1-1
DNA: TGCGCCAGCAGCAACCCGGTTGAGCCCACGGAAGAAGCTTTCTTT
CDR3: CASSNPVEPTEEAFF

V: TRBV4-1
D: .
size: .
length: 15
J: TRBJ2-2
DNA: TGCGCCAGCAGCCAAGAGGCGGGACACACCGGGGAGCTGTTTTTT
CDR3: CASSQEAGHTGELFF

V: TRBV13
D: .
size: .
length: 15
J: TRBJ2-1
DNA: TGTGCCAGCAGCTTTCCGAAACCCTCCTACAATGAGCAGTTCTTC
CDR3: CASSFPKPSYNEQFF

V: TRBV4-1
D: TRBD1
size: .
length: 15
J: TRBJ2-7
DNA: TGCGCCAGCAGCCCCACACAGGGGACCGCCGGCGAGCAGTACTTC
CDR3: CASSPTQGTAGEQYF

V: TRBV6-1
D: .
size: .
length: 13
J: TRBJ2-7
DNA: TGTGCCAGCAGTGAATACAGGGACTACGAGCAGTACTTC
CDR3: CASSEYRDYEQYF

V: TRBV5-6
D: .
size: .
length: 13
J: TRBJ1-5
DNA: TGTGCCAGCAGCCAGGACGGAAATCAGCCCCAGCATTTT
CDR3: CASSQDGNQPQHF

V: TRBV6-6
D: TRBD2
size: .
length: 14
J: TRBJ2-7
DNA: TGTGCCAGCAGCTGGGGACTAGCGGGAGACGAGCAGTACTTC
CDR3: CASSWGLAGDEQYF

V: TRBV5-6
D: .
size: .
length: 16
J: TRBJ1-4
DNA: TGTGCCAGCAGCTTTAGTACCCAGGGTAGATGGGAAAAACTGTTTTTT
CDR3: CASSFSTQGRWEKLFF

V: TRBV7-9
D: .
size: .
length: 14
J: TRBJ1-1
DNA: TGTGCCAGCAGCTTAATTCAACTGAACACTGAAGCTTTCTTT
CDR3: CASSLIQLNTEAFF

V: TRBV7-7
D: .
size: .
length: 13
J: TRBJ2-7
DNA: TGTGCTAGCAGCTTAGCGCCGGACTACGAGCAGTACTTC
CDR3: CASSLAPDYEQYF

V: TRBV10-2
D: .
size: .
length: 14
J: TRBJ1-1
DNA: TGCGCCAGCAGCCCCGCCCCGGGGAACACTGAAGCTTTCTTT
CDR3: CASSPAPGNTEAFF